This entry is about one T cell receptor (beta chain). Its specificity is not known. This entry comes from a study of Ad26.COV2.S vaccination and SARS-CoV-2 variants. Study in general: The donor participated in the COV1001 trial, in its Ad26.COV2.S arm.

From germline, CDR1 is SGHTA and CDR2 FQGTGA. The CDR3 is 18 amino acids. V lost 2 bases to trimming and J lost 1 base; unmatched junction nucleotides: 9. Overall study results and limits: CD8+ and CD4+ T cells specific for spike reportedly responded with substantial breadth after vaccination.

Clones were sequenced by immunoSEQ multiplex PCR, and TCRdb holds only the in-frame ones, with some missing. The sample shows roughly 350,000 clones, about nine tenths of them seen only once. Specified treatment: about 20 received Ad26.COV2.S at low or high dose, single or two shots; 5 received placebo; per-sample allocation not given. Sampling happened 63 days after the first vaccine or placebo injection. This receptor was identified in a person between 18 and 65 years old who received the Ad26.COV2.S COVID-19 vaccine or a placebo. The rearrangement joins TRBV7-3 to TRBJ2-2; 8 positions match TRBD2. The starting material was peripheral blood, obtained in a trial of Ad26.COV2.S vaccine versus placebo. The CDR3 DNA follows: TGTGCCAGCAGCTTAGGGGCTAGCGGGTCTCTGAACACCGGGGAGCTGTTTTTT. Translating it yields CASSLGASGSLNTGELFF.